The 9 T cell receptor beta chains presented below share a single source sample, sequenced in a study of cytomegalovirus exposure and HLA in healthy donors. PCR was performed using 60 Vbeta and 13 Jbeta primers. Profiling relied on immunoSEQ multiplex PCR, and the TCRdb table lists in-frame clones only, not all of them. This sample has around 130,000 clones, with roughly 69% found just once. The sample comprised PBMCs. The receptors here all came from a human donor in good health.

This sequence joins TRBV6-4 and TRBJ1-6; a weak D match, TRBD1 (5 bases). CDR1 and CDR2 from the germline V gene are MRHNA and SNTAGT. The CDR3 runs 15 residues. Trimming left V 4 bases short and J 8 bases short, with 15 bases between. CDR3 DNA sequence: TGTGCCAGCAGTGGGGTAGGGGCCAAGGATTCACCCCTCCACTTT. Translated, it gives CASSGVGAKDSPLHF.

The chain recombines TRBV19 with TRBJ2-7, with 12 bases that match TRBD2. Germline trimming cut 4 bases from V and 1 base from J; bases unmatched to any gene: 2. The CDR3 covers 15 residues. Germline assignment: CDR1 LNHDA and CDR2 SQIVND (reference sequence). The CDR3 DNA is TGTGCCAGTAGTACCGGACTAGCGGGATCCTACGAGCAGTACTTC. Translation: CASSTGLAGSYEQYF.

This clone has only a few counts. The rearrangement uses TRBV7-6 and TRBJ2-7, with D perhaps TRBD2 (6 bases). The CDR3 is 12 residues long. Looked up from germline, CDR1 is SGHVS and CDR2 is FNYEAQ. Trimming shortened V by 5 bases and J by 7 bases, and 12 bases separated the two germline ends. CDR3 nucleotides: TGTGCCAGCAGCCGATGGGGGGAAGAGCAGTACTTC. Encoded protein: CASSRWGEEQYF. Full variable domain (remainder filled in from reference TRBV7-6 and TRBJ2-7): GAGVSQSPRYKVTKRGQDVALRCDPISGHVSLYWYRQALGQGPEFLTYFNYEAQQDKSGLPNDRFSAERPEGSISTLTIQRTEQRDSAMYRCASSRWGEEQYFGPGTRLTVT.

This chain links TRBV14 with TRBJ2-5; possible D gene TRBD1, 5 bases. Trimming cost V 3 bases and J 5 bases, with 13 bases left between them. Per the germline V gene, CDR1 is SGHDN and CDR2 is FVKESK. This CDR3 is built from 14 residues. In nucleotides, the CDR3 is TGTGCCAGCAGCCAGGGGCGACGCTCGGAGACCCAGTACTTC. This codes for CASSQGRRSETQYF.

J is TRBJ1-5 and V is TRBV9, with a possible D match to TRBD1 (5 bases). Germline V gives CDR1 SGDLS, CDR2 YYNGEE. With 3 bases removed from V and 5 bases from J, the gap between germline ends came to 9 bases. The CDR3 contains 13 residues. The CDR3 loop reads CASSETGDQPQHF. The CDR3 DNA follows: TGTGCCAGCAGCGAAACGGGGGATCAGCCCCAGCATTTT.

The rearrangement links TRBV5-1 to TRBJ2-7, with 7 positions matching TRBD1. This CDR3 contains 12 residues. CDR1 and CDR2 from the germline V gene are SGHRS and YFSETQ. After removal of 4 bases from V and 3 bases from J, the junction contained 1 base not matched to a gene. The chain's CDR3 is CASSRQGYEQYF. CDR3 nucleotide sequence: TGCGCCAGCAGCCGACAGGGCTACGAGCAGTACTTC.

This chain joins TRBV6-5 and TRBJ2-7; 7 nucleotides line up with TRBD1. CDR1 and CDR2 from the germline V gene are MNHEY and SVGAGI. The junction had 13 bases not matched to a gene; V was cut back by 8 bases and J by 6 bases. The CDR3 loop spans 14 amino acids. The CDR3 DNA is TGTGCCAGCGGACCCGGGACAGCCCTTAGCGAGCAGTACTTC. It translates to CASGPGTALSEQYF.

This chain connects TRBV19 to TRBJ2-7, with 7 bases that match TRBD2. Trimming at V came to 5 bases and at J to 4 bases, leaving 14 bases not matched to a gene. The germline V gene encodes CDR1 LNHDA and CDR2 SQIVND (reference sequence). This CDR3 spans 16 amino acids. The CDR3 nucleotides read TGTGCCAGTAGTTTGGGAGGGAAGGGAAGACCTTACGAGCAGTACTTC. This encodes CASSLGGKGRPYEQYF.

This clone was seen a few times. The CDR3 DNA reads as TGTGCCAGTACCTTGACAGGGGGCACTGAAGCTTTCTTT. As protein: CASTLTGGTEAFF. This chain joins TRBV19 and TRBJ1-1, with 9 bases aligning to TRBD1. V was pared by 7 bases and J by 4 bases, with 4 bases of the junction left unmatched. The germline CDR1 and CDR2 sequences are LNHDA and SQIVND (reference sequence). The CDR3 extends over 13 amino acids.